This T cell receptor beta chain was found in a study of control samples from healthy donors and cancer patients. Trimming removed 3 bases from V and 2 bases from J; junction bases left unmatched: 0. CDR1 MGHRA and CDR2 YSYEKL come from the germline V gene. This CDR3 spans 15 amino acids. The method was immunoSEQ multiplex PCR; TCRdb's version includes in-frame clones alone and lacks a portion of them. The repertoire holds 75,000 to 100,000 clones, roughly 86% seen once, with more than 1.5% in the top ten. Sequencing input: blood. V is TRBV4-1 and J is TRBJ2-7, with 14 bases aligning to TRBD2. This clonotype originated in a man in his sixties in good health. Here the CDR3 reads CASSQGLAGAYEQYF. The CDR3 DNA follows: TGCGCCAGCAGCCAGGGACTAGCGGGGGCCTACGAGCAGTACTTC.